The TCR beta chain under discussion was sequenced for a study of CD8 T cell repertoires and HIV-1 epitope variants. Study overall: Controls included no peptide, Ebola AY9 epitope, and a CMV, EBV, flu pool. Equal numbers of autologous T cell-negative cells presented antigen to enriched T cells.

V was clipped by 7 bases and J by 6 bases; unmatched bases: 8. There are 14 residues in the CDR3. Germline V gene lookup returns CDR1 LNHNV and CDR2 YYDKDF (reference sequence). Comment on this clone: The antigen is undetermined.

The repertoire was sequenced with immunoSEQ multiplex PCR; TCRdb's copy has only in-frame clones and lacks some. There are more than 5,500 clones in the sample; more than 60% occur only once, and roughly 41% lies in the top ten. The chain couples TRBV15 to TRBJ1-5; the match to TRBD1 covers 8 bases. This clonotype originated in a male donor with HIV. The sequenced material came from cultured CD8+ T cells derived from PBMCs. CDR3 residues: CATNAGGEGQPQHF. The CDR3 DNA follows: TGTGCCACCAACGCAGGGGGCGAGGGTCAGCCCCAGCATTTT.